This T cell receptor beta chain was recovered during a study of blood T cell repertoires in COVID-19. Study information: COVID-19 samples collected from the United States, Italy and Spain covered acute and convalescent phases. PBMCs, B-cell-depleted T cells, or T cells provided the cDNA or gDNA that made up the material.

This clone showed up just a few times. There are 13 residues in the CDR3. CDR1 and CDR2 from the germline V gene are SNHLY and FYNNEI. The junction had 5 bases not matched to a gene; V was cut back by 6 bases and J by 4 bases. As handled by the study authors: Amplification from reference gene primers served as the basis for estimated nucleated cell counts. Repertoires were generated with immunoSEQ multiplex PCR, while TCRdb's copy carries only in-frame clones and drops some. Clonal size and the V and J genes are those of that table, whereas D and trimming came from the DNA. The table lists 110,000 or so clones, more than 80% of them singletons.

This TCR was sampled from a woman between 50 and 59 years old with acute or convalescent COVID-19. Sequenced material: peripheral blood. The V call is TRBV2, the J call TRBJ1-1, with 7 bases identical to TRBD1. CDR3 in DNA: TGTGCCAGCAGGACAGGGTTTAGCACTGAAGCTTTCTTT. Protein: CASRTGFSTEAFF.